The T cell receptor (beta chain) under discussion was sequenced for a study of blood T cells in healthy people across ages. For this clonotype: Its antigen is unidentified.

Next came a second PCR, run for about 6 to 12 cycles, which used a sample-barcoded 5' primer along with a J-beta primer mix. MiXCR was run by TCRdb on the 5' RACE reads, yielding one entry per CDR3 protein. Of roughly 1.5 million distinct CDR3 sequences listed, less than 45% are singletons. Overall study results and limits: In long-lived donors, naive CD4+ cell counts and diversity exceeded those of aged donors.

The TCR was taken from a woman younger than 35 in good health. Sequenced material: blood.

In DNA, the CDR3 is TGTGCCAGCAGCCCCCCGGAGGGTATTAATGAAAAACTGTTTTTT. Its translation is CASSPPEGINEKLFF. The chain couples TRBV14 to TRBJ1-4; D uncertain. There are 15 residues in the CDR3. Germline V gives CDR1 SGHDN, CDR2 FVKESK. V was pared by 4 bases and J by 4 bases, with 13 bases between.